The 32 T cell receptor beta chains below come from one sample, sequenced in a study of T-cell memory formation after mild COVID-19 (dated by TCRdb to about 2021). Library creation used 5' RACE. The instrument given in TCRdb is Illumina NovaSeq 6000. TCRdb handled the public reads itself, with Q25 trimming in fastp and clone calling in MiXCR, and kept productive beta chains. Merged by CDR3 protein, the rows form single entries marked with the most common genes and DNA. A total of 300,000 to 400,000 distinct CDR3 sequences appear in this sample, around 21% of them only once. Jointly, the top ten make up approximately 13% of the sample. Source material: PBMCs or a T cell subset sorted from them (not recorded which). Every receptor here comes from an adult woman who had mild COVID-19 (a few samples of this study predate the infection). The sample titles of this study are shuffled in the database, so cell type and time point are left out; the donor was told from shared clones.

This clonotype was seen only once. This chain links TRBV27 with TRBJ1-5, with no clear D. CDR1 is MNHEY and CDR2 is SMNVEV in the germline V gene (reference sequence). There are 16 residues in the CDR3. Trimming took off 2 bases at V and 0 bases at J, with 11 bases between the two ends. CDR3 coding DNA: TGTGCCAGCAGTTTAGCCGGGCCGTATAGCAATCAGCCCCAGCATTTT. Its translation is CASSLAGPYSNQPQHF.

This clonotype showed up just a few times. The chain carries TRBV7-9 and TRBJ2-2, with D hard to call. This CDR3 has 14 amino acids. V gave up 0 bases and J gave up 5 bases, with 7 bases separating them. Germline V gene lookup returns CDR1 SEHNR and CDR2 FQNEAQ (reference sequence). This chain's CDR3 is CASSLAGRTGELFF. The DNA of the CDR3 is TGTGCCAGCAGCTTAGCTGGGCGGACCGGGGAGCTGTTTTTT.

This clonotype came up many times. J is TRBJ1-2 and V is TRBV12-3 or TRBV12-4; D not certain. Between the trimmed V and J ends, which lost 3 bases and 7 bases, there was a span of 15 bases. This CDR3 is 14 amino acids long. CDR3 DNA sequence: TGTGCCAGCAGTTTGGGCACGCGGGCTGGTGGCTACACCTTC. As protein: CASSLGTRAGGYTF.

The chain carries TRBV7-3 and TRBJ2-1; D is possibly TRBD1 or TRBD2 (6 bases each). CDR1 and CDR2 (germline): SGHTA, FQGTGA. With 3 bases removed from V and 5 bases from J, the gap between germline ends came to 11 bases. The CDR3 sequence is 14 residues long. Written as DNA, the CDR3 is TGTGCCAGCAGCTTGAGGGGGGCTAACAATGAGCAGTTCTTC. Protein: CASSLRGANNEQFF.

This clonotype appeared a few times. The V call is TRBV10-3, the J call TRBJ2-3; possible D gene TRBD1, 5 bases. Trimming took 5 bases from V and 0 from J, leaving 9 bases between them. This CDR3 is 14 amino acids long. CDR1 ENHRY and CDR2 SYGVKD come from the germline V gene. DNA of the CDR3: TGTGCCATCAGTTCGGCAGGGAGCACAGATACGCAGTATTTT. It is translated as CAISSAGSTDTQYF.

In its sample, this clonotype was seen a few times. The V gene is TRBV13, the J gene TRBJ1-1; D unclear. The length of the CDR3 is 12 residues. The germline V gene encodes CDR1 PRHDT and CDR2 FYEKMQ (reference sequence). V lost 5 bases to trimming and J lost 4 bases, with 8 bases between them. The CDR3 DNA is TGTGCCAGCAGCCCTAGGATCACTGAAGCTTTCTTT. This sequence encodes CASSPRITEAFF.

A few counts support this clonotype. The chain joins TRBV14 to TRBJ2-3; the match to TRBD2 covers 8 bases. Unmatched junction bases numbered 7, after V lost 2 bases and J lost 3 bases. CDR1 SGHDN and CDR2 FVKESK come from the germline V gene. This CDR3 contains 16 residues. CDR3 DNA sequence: TGTGCCAGCAGCCAACCCGGGACTAGTATTACAGATACGCAGTATTTT. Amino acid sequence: CASSQPGTSITDTQYF.

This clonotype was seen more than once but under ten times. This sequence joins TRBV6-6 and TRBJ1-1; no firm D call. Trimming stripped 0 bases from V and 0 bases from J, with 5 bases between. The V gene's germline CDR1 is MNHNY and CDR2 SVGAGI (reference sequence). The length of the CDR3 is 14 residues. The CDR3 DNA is TGTGCCAGCAGTTACTCGAACATGAACACTGAAGCTTTCTTT. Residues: CASSYSNMNTEAFF.

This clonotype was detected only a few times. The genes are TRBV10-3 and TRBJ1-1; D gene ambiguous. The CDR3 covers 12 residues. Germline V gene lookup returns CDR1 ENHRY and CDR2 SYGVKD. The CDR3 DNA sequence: TGTGCGTCGAGGGCCATGAACACTGAAGCTTTCTTT. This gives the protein CASRAMNTEAFF.

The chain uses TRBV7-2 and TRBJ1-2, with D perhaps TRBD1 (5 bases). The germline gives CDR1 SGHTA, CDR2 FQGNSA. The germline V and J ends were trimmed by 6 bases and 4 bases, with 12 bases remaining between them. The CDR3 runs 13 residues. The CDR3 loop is CASRIQGGYGYTF. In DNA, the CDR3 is TGTGCCAGCAGGATTCAGGGCGGCTATGGCTACACCTTC.

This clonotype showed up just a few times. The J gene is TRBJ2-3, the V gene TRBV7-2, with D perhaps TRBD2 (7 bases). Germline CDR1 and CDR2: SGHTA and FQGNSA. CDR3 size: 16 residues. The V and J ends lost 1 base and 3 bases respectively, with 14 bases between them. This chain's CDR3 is CASSLGGLAVTDTQYF. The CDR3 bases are TGTGCCAGCAGCTTAGGGGGGCTAGCGGTGACAGATACGCAGTATTTT.

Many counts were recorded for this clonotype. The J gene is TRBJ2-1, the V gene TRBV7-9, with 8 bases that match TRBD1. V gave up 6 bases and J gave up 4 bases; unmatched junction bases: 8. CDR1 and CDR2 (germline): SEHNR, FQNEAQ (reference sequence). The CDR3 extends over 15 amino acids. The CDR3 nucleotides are TGTGCCAGCAGAGACCATCAGGGGGCATACAATGAGCAGTTCTTC. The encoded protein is CASRDHQGAYNEQFF.

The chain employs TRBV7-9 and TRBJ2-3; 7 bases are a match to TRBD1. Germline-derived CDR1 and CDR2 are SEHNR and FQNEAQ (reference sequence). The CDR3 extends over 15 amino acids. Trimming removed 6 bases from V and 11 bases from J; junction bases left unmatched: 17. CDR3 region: CASRSFGQDRGRQYF. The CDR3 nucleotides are TGTGCCAGCAGGTCCTTTGGACAGGATCGGGGTCGGCAGTATTTT.

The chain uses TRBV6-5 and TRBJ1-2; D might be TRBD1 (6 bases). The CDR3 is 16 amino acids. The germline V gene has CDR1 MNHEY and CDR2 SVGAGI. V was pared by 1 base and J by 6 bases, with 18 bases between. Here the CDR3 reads CASSYYRQVLSDGYTF. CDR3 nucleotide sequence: TGTGCCAGCAGTTACTACCGACAGGTACTGTCGGATGGCTACACCTTC.

Written as DNA, the CDR3 is TGCAGTGCAAAATCGACTAGCGGGCTAAACAATGAGCAGTTCTTC. It encodes CSAKSTSGLNNEQFF. The rearrangement links TRBV20-1 to TRBJ2-1; 10 bases match TRBD2. The germline gives CDR1 DFQATT, CDR2 SNEGSKA (reference sequence). After removal of 6 bases from V and 5 bases from J, the junction contained 10 bases not matched to a gene. The CDR3 length is 15 residues.

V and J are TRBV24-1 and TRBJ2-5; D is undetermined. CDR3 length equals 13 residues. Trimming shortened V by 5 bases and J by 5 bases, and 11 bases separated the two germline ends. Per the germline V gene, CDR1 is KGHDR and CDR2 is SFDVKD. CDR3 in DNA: TGTGCCACCAGTGTTAAAGGCCGCGAGACCCAGTACTTC. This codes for CATSVKGRETQYF.

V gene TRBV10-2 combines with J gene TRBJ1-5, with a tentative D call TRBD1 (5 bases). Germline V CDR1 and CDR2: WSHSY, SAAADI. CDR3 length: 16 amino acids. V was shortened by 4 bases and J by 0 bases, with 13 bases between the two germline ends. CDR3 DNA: TGCGCCAGCAGTGCAGGGTCCTACTTTAGCAATCAGCCCCAGCATTTT. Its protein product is CASSAGSYFSNQPQHF.

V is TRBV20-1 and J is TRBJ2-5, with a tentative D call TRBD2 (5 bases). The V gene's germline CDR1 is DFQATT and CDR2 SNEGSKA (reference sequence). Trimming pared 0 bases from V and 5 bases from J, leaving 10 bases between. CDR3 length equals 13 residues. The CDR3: CSAREMVAETQYF. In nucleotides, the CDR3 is TGCAGTGCTAGAGAAATGGTAGCGGAGACCCAGTACTTC.

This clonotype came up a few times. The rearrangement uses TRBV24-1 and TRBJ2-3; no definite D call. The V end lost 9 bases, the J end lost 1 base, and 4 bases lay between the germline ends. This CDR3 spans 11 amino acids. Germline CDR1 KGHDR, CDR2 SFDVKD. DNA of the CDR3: TGTGCCACCCAGGGCACAGATACGCAGTATTTT. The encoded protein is CATQGTDTQYF.

The CDR3: CASSLVVQGQETQYF. CDR3 DNA sequence: TGTGCCAGCAGCTTGGTTGTACAGGGCCAAGAGACCCAGTACTTC. The chain has TRBV5-5 and TRBJ2-5, with D possibly being TRBD1 (6 bases). There are 15 residues in the CDR3. Per the germline V gene, CDR1 is SGHKS and CDR2 is YYEKEE (reference sequence). Trimming took off 0 bases at V and 1 base at J, with 10 bases between the two ends.

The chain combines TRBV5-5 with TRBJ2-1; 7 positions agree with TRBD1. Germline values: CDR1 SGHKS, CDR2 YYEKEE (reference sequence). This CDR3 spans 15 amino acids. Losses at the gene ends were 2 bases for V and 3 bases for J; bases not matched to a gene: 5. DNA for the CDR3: TGTGCCAGCAGCTTATACGGGACAGACTACAATGAGCAGTTCTTC. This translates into CASSLYGTDYNEQFF.

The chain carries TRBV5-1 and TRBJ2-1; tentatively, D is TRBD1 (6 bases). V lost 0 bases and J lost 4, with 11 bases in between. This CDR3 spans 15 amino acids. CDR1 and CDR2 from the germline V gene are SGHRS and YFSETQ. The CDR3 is CASSLAGADYNEQFF. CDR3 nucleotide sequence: TGCGCCAGCAGCTTGGCAGGGGCCGATTACAATGAGCAGTTCTTC.

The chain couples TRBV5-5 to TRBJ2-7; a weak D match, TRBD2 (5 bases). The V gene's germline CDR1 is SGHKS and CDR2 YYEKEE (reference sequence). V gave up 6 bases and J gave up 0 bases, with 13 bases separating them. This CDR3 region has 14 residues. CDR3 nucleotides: TGTGCCAGCATTGGTTGGAGGAGCTCCTACGAGCAGTACTTC. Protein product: CASIGWRSSYEQYF.

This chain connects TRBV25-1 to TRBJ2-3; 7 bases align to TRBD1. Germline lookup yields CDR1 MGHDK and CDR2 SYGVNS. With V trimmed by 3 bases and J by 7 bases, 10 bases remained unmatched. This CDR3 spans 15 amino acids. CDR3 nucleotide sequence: TGTGCCAGCAGTGAGTACTCGACAGGGATCAATACGCAGTATTTT. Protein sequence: CASSEYSTGINTQYF.

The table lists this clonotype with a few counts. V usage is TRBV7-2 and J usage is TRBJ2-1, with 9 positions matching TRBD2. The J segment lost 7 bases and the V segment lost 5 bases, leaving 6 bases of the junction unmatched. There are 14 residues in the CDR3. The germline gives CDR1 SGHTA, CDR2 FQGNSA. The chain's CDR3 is CASSPLAGENEQFF. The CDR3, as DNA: TGTGCCAGCAGCCCACTAGCGGGTGAAAATGAGCAGTTCTTC.

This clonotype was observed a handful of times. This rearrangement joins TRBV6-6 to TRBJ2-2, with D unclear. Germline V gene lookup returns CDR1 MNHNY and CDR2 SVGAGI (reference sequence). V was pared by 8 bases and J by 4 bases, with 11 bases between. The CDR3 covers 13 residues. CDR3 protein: CASAAGVTGELFF. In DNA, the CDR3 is TGTGCCAGCGCCGCCGGCGTCACCGGGGAGCTGTTTTTT.

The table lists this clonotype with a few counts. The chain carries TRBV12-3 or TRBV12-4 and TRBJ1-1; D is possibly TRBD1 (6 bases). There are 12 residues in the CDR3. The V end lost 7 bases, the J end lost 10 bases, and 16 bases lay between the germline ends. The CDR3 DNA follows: TGTGCCAGCACCCGTTCAGGGGTAGTAGCTTTCTTT. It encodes CASTRSGVVAFF.

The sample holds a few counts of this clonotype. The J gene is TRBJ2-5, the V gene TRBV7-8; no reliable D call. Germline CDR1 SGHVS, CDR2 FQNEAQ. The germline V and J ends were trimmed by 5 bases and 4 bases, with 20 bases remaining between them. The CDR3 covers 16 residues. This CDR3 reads CASSPLALIVGETQYF. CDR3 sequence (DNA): TGTGCCAGCAGCCCTTTGGCACTGATAGTGGGAGAGACCCAGTACTTC.

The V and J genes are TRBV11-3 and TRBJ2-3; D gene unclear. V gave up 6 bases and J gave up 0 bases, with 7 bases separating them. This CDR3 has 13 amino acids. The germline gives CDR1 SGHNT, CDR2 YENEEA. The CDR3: CASRIPSTDTQYF. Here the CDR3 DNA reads TGTGCCAGCAGGATACCTAGCACAGATACGCAGTATTTT. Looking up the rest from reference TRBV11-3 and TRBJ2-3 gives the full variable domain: EAGVVQSPRYKIIEKKQPVAFWCNPISGHNTLYWYLQNLGQGPELLIRYENEEAVDDSQLPKDRFSAERLKGVDSTLKIQPAELGDSAVYLCASRIPSTDTQYFGPGTRLTVL.

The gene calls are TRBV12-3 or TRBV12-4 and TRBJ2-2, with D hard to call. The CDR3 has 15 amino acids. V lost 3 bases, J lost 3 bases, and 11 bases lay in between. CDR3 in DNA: TGTGCCAGCAGTTTGGTGGGTTGGGACACCGGGGAGCTGTTTTTT. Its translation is CASSLVGWDTGELFF.

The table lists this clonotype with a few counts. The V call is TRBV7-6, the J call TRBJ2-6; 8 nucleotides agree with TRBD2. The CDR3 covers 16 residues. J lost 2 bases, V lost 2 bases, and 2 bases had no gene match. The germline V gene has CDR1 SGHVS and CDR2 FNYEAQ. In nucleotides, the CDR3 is TGTGCCAGCAGCTTACCCGGGGGGGCTGGGGCCAACGTCCTGACTTTC. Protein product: CASSLPGGAGANVLTF.

DNA for the CDR3: TGTGCCAGCAGTGCCGGGGACAGACTGAACTATGGCTACACCTTC. Protein product: CASSAGDRLNYGYTF. The V and J genes are TRBV25-1 and TRBJ1-2; TRBD1 matches at 7 bases. The CDR3 runs to 15 residues. The V segment lost 4 bases and the J segment 2 bases; nucleotides outside the gene matches: 7. Germline V gene lookup returns CDR1 MGHDK and CDR2 SYGVNS.